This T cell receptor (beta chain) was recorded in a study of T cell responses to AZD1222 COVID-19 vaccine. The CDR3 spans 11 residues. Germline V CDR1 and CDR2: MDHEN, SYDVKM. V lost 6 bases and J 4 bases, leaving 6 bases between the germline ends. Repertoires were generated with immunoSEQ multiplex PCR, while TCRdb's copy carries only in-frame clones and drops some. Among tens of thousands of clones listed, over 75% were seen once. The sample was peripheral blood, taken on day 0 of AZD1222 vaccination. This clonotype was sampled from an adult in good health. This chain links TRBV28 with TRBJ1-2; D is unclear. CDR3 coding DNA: TGTGCCAGCAGCTCGGTCTATGGCTACACCTTC. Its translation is CASSSVYGYTF.